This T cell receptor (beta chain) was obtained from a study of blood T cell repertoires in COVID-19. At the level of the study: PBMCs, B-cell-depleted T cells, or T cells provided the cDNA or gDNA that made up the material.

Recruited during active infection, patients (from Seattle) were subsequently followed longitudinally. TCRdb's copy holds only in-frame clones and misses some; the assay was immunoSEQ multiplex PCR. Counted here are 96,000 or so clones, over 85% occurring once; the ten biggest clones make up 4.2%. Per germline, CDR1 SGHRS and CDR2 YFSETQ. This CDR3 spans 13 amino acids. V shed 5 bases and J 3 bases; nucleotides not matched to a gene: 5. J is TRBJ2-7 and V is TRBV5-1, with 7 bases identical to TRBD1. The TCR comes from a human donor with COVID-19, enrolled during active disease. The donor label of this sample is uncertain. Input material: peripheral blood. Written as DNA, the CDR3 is TGCGCCAGCAGGACAGGGCCCCGCTACGAGCAGTACTTC. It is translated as CASRTGPRYEQYF.